The 24 T cell receptor beta chains in this list originate from one sample, sequenced in a study of blood T cell repertoires in COVID-19. Clones were sequenced by immunoSEQ multiplex PCR, and TCRdb holds only the in-frame ones, with some missing. In the table there are about 160,000 clones, around nine tenths of which are singletons. Input material: peripheral blood. These receptors all come from a woman aged 70 to 79 with COVID-19, enrolled during active disease.

This chain connects TRBV5-4 to TRBJ2-7; 12 bases fit TRBD2. V was pared by 5 bases and J by 3 bases, with 6 bases of the junction left unmatched. The CDR3 contains 15 residues. CDR1 is SGHNT and CDR2 is YYREEE in the germline V gene (reference sequence). The CDR3 region has the DNA TGTGCCAGCAGTCCGACTAGCGGGGGCGACTACGAGCAGTACTTC. Residues: CASSPTSGGDYEQYF.

This chain joins TRBV20-1 and TRBJ1-3; maybe TRBD1 (6 bases). The CDR3 consists of 11 residues. Germline loops: CDR1 DFQATT, CDR2 SNEGSKA (reference sequence). V shed 1 base and J shed 10 bases, with 8 bases lying between them. CDR3 in amino acids: CSARGGGTIYF. DNA for the CDR3: TGCAGTGCTAGAGGAGGGGGAACCATATATTTT.

This chain connects TRBV28 to TRBJ1-1; 7 bases align to TRBD1. This CDR3 is built from 16 residues. Germline V gene sequence: CDR1 MDHEN, CDR2 SYDVKM. Losses at the gene ends were 6 bases for V and 3 bases for J; bases not matched to a gene: 13. Here the CDR3 reads CASRPNLQGRYTEAFF. The CDR3 DNA sequence: TGTGCCAGCAGGCCTAACCTACAGGGGCGCTACACTGAAGCTTTCTTT.

The chain uses TRBV7-9 and TRBJ1-1, with D uncertain. The CDR3 has 14 residues. Germline CDR1 reads SEHNR; CDR2 reads FQNEAQ (reference sequence). The V end lost 8 bases, the J end lost 3 bases, and 16 bases lay between the germline ends. In nucleotides, the CDR3 is TGTGCCAGCGTAAGATTAACCCGGGACACTGAAGCTTTCTTT. Residues: CASVRLTRDTEAFF.

The sample holds one count of this clone. This sequence joins TRBV27 and TRBJ2-1, with 11 bases identical to TRBD2. The trim removed 6 bases at V and 0 bases at J, leaving 4 bases unmatched. This CDR3 comprises 16 residues. CDR1 and CDR2 from the germline V gene are MNHEY and SMNVEV (reference sequence). The CDR3 nucleotides are TGTGCCAGCAGACTAGCGGGGGTCAGCTCCTACAATGAGCAGTTCTTC. It translates to CASRLAGVSSYNEQFF.

This chain connects TRBV7-9 to TRBJ1-6, with D hard to call. V was trimmed by 5 bases and J by 9 bases, leaving 11 bases between them. The CDR3 has 13 amino acids. The V gene's germline CDR1 is SEHNR and CDR2 FQNEAQ (reference sequence). Here the CDR3 DNA reads TGTGCCAGCAGCCTAGACTCGGGTTCACCCCTCCACTTT. Translated, it gives CASSLDSGSPLHF. The whole variable domain, filled in from reference TRBV7-9 and TRBJ1-6, reads DTGVSQNPRHKITKRGQNVTFRCDPISEHNRLYWYRQTLGQGPEFLTYFQNEAQLEKSRLLSDRFSAERPKGSFSTLEIQRTEQGDSAMYLCASSLDSGSPLHFGNGTRLTVT.

The genes are TRBV6-5 and TRBJ1-3; the match to TRBD1 covers 8 bases. The CDR3 sequence is 14 residues long. CDR1 is MNHEY and CDR2 is SVGAGI in the germline V gene. With V trimmed by 4 bases and J by 2 bases, 1 base remained unmatched. CDR3 coding DNA: TGTGCCAGCAGTTCGGGACAGGCTGGAAACACCATATATTTT. It encodes CASSSGQAGNTIYF.

V is TRBV7-3 and J is TRBJ1-6; a weak D match, TRBD1 (5 bases). The CDR3 contains 15 residues. The V gene lost 5 bases and the J gene lost 6 bases, with 14 bases spanning the gap. In germline, CDR1 is SGHTA, CDR2 FQGTGA. CDR3 DNA sequence: TGTGCCAGCAGCCCTTTTGGGGGGTCTAATTCACCCCTCCACTTT. This gives the protein CASSPFGGSNSPLHF.

This chain connects TRBV25-1 to TRBJ1-4; 11 bases match TRBD1. The CDR3 is 14 amino acids. With V trimmed by 4 bases and J by 7 bases, 2 bases remained unmatched. Germline values: CDR1 MGHDK, CDR2 SYGVNS. In nucleotides, the CDR3 is TGTGCCAGCAGTGTGGGACAGGGGGTTGAAAAACTGTTTTTT. Translating it yields CASSVGQGVEKLFF.

This clone appeared a single time. Other DNA variants within this sample encode the same CDR3. The gene calls are TRBV19 and TRBJ1-1; D is unclear. Per the germline V gene, CDR1 is LNHDA and CDR2 is SQIVND (reference sequence). V shed 2 bases and J shed 1 base, with 8 bases lying between them. CDR3 size: 14 residues. The CDR3 spells CASSITGANTEAFF. CDR3 in DNA: TGTGCCAGTAGTATAACTGGAGCGAACACTGAAGCTTTCTTT.

J is TRBJ2-1 and V is TRBV6-5, with D tentatively TRBD1 (5 bases). CDR3 length equals 13 residues. From germline, CDR1 is MNHEY and CDR2 SVGAGI. Trimming left V 11 bases short and J 9 bases short, with 20 bases between. CDR3 in amino acids: CAGQGEFVTEQFF. The CDR3 coding sequence is TGTGCCGGGCAGGGTGAATTCGTTACTGAGCAGTTCTTC.

This clone was counted only a few times. V is TRBV7-9 and J is TRBJ2-2; D is uncertain. The CDR3 loop spans 13 amino acids. CDR1 is SEHNR and CDR2 is FQNEAQ in the germline V gene (reference sequence). The V and J ends lost 7 bases and 0 bases respectively, with 6 bases between them. CDR3 nucleotide sequence: TGTGCCAGCACGACATCGAACACCGGGGAGCTGTTTTTT. Protein product: CASTTSNTGELFF.

The gene calls are TRBV18 and TRBJ1-1, with D perhaps TRBD1 (5 bases). Trimming removed 3 bases at V and 4 bases at J, with 6 bases between. The CDR3 consists of 12 residues. Germline V lookup: CDR1 KGHSH, CDR2 LQKENI. The CDR3 loop reads CASSPDTTEAFF. For the CDR3, the DNA is TGTGCCAGCTCACCGGACACCACTGAAGCTTTCTTT.

This chain uses TRBV7-2 with TRBJ2-3; D call uncertain. Germline V gene sequence: CDR1 SGHTA, CDR2 FQGNSA. The CDR3 is 14 residues long. The V and J ends lost 1 base and 1 base respectively, with 6 bases between them. CDR3 nucleotide sequence: TGTGCCAGCAGCTTAGACGGTGGCACAGATACGCAGTATTTT. Translated: CASSLDGGTDTQYF.

CDR3 in amino acids: CASSSVRDTQYF. CDR3 nucleotides: TGTGCCAGCAGCTCGGTACGAGATACGCAGTATTTT. The chain carries TRBV5-8 and TRBJ2-3; D remains ambiguous. The CDR3 sequence is 12 residues long. V lost 3 bases to trimming and J lost 5 bases, with 7 bases between them. Germline V gene lookup returns CDR1 SGHTS and CDR2 YDEGEE.

V usage is TRBV2 and J usage is TRBJ1-2, with 7 bases aligning to TRBD1. The germline V gene encodes CDR1 SNHLY and CDR2 FYNNEI. The V segment lost 6 bases and the J segment 4 bases; nucleotides outside the gene matches: 5. The CDR3 loop spans 13 amino acids. The CDR3 loop is CASSRGAGYGYTF. CDR3 nucleotides: TGTGCCAGCAGCAGGGGGGCAGGCTATGGCTACACCTTC.

The chain links TRBV30 to TRBJ1-2, with 9 bases fitting TRBD1. This CDR3 spans 13 amino acids. V gave up 7 bases and J gave up 2 bases; unmatched junction bases: 5. The germline V gene encodes CDR1 GTSNPN and CDR2 SVGIG (reference sequence). CDR3 loop: CAYQQGANYGYTF. CDR3 coding DNA: TGTGCCTACCAACAGGGGGCCAACTATGGCTACACCTTC.

The V gene is TRBV7-6, the J gene TRBJ2-1, with 10 bases lining up with TRBD1. The germline gives CDR1 SGHVS, CDR2 FNYEAQ. CDR3 size: 16 residues. V gave up 5 bases and J gave up 7 bases; unmatched junction bases: 11. Here the CDR3 reads CASSAQRQGASNEQFF. The CDR3, as DNA: TGTGCCAGCAGCGCCCAGAGACAGGGGGCCTCGAATGAGCAGTTCTTC. The full variable domain, rest sourced from reference TRBV7-6 and TRBJ2-1, is GAGVSQSPRYKVTKRGQDVALRCDPISGHVSLYWYRQALGQGPEFLTYFNYEAQQDKSGLPNDRFSAERPEGSISTLTIQRTEQRDSAMYRCASSAQRQGASNEQFFGPGTRLTVL.

The chain combines TRBV2 with TRBJ1-3; 8 bases align to TRBD1. The germline gives CDR1 SNHLY, CDR2 FYNNEI. V lost 6 bases and J lost 4; bases outside the gene matches: 2. The CDR3 sequence is 13 residues long. CDR3 protein: CASSRGPGNTIYF. Written as DNA, the CDR3 is TGTGCCAGCAGCAGGGGGCCGGGAAACACCATATATTTT. The complete variable domain, with remaining parts taken from reference TRBV2 and TRBJ1-3, reads EPEVTQTPSHQVTQMGQEVILRCVPISNHLYFYWYRQILGQKVEFLVSFYNNEISEKSEIFDDQFSVERPDGSNFTLKIRSTKLEDSAMYFCASSRGPGNTIYFGEGSWLTVV.

CDR3 nucleotides: TGTGCCAGCAGCCTCACCCAGGGGGCGAACACTGAAGCTTTCTTT. Its translation: CASSLTQGANTEAFF. The chain combines TRBV3-1 (or the pseudogene TRBV3-2) with TRBJ1-1; 8 bases are shared with TRBD1. Germline values: CDR1 LGHDT, CDR2 YNNKEL (reference sequence). CDR3 length: 15 residues. V shed 4 bases, J shed 1 base, and the junction held 5 bases outside the gene matches.

The rearrangement uses TRBV11-2 and TRBJ1-4; D call uncertain. Germline lookup yields CDR1 SGHAT and CDR2 FQNNGV. The CDR3 is made up of 14 amino acids. V was trimmed by 6 bases and J by 0 bases, leaving 8 bases between them. This chain's CDR3 is CASRLTATNEKLFF. The CDR3, as DNA: TGTGCCAGCAGACTTACAGCAACTAATGAAAAACTGTTTTTT.

CDR3 in amino acids: CASKVGGGRDTGELFF. CDR3 nucleotide sequence: TGTGCCAGCAAAGTAGGTGGGGGCCGGGACACCGGGGAGCTGTTTTTT. V usage is TRBV4-2 and J usage is TRBJ2-2; possible D gene TRBD1, 6 bases. V was pared by 7 bases and J by 3 bases, with 18 bases between. Germline V gives CDR1 LGHNA, CDR2 YNFKEQ. The CDR3 has 16 amino acids.

The V gene is TRBV6-6, the J gene TRBJ1-5; 7 bases align to TRBD1. V was pared by 7 bases and J by 0 bases, with 6 bases of the junction left unmatched. CDR1 MNHNY and CDR2 SVGAGI come from the germline V gene (reference sequence). The CDR3 runs 15 residues. CDR3 residues: CASTRDRVSNQPQHF. The CDR3 DNA reads TGTGCCAGCACCCGGGACAGAGTTAGCAATCAGCCCCAGCATTTT.

This chain connects TRBV27 to TRBJ2-2; possibly TRBD1 for D (5 bases). V lost 5 bases, J lost 2 bases, and 15 bases lay in between. CDR1 and CDR2 from the germline V gene are MNHEY and SMNVEV (reference sequence). The CDR3 extends over 16 amino acids. CDR3 region: CASSPQTVTNTGELFF. The CDR3 bases are TGTGCCAGCAGTCCGCAGACAGTGACTAACACCGGGGAGCTGTTTTTT.